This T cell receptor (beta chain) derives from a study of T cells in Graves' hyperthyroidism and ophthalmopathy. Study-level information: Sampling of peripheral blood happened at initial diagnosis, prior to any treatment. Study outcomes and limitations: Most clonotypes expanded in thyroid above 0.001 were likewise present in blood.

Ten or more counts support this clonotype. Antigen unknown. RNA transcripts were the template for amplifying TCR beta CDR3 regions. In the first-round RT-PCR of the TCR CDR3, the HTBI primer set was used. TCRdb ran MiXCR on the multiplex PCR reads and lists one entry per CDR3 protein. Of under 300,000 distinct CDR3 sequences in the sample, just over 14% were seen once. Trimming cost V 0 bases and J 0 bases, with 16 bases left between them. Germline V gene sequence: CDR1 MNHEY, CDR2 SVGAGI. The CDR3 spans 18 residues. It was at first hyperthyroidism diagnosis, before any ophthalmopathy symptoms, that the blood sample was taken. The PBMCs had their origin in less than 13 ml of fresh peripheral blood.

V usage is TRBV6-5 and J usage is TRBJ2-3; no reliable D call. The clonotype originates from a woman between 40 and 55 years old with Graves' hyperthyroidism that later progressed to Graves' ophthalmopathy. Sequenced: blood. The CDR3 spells CASSYSATPTPSTDTQYF. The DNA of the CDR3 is TGTGCCAGCAGTTACTCGGCGACACCAACCCCTAGCACAGATACGCAGTATTTT.